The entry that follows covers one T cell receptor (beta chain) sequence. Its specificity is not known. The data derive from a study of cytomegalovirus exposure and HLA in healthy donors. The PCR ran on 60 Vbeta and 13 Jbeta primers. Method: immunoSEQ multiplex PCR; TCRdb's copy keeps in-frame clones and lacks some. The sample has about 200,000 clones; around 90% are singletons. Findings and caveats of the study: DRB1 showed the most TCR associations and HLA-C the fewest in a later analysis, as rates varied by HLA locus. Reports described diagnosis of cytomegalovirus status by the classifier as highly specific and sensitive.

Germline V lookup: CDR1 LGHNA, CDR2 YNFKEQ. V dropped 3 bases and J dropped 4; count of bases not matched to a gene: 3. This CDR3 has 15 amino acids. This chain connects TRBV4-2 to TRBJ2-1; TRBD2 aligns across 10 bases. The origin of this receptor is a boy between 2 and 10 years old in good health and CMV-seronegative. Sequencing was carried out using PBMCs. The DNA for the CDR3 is TGTGCCAGCAGCCACGGGACTAGCGAGTACAATGAGCAGTTCTTC. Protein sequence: CASSHGTSEYNEQFF.